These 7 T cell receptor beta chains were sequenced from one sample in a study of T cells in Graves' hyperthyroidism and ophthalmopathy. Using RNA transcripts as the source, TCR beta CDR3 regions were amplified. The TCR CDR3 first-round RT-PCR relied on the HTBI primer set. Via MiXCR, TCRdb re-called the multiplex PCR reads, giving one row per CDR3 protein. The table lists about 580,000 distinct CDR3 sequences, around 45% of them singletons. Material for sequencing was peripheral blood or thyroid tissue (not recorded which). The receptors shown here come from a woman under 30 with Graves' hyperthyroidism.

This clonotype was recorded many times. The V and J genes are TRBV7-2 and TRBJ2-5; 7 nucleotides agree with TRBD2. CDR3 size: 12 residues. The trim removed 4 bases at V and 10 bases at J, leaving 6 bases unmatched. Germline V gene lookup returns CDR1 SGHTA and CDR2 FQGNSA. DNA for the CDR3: TGTGCCAGCAGCTCCACTCTAGCGGTCCAGTACTTC. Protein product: CASSSTLAVQYF.

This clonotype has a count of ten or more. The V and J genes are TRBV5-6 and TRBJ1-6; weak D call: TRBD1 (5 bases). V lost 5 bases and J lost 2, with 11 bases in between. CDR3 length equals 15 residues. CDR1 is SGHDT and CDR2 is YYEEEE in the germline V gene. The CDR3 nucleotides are TGTGCCAGCAGTCTTTGGGGGGCCTATAATTCACCCCTCCACTTT. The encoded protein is CASSLWGAYNSPLHF. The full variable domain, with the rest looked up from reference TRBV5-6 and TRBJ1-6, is DAGVTQSPTHLIKTRGQQVTLRCSPKSGHDTVSWYQQALGQGPQFIFQYYEEEERQRGNFPDRFSGHQFPNYSSELNVNALLLGDSALYLCASSLWGAYNSPLHFGNGTRLTVT.

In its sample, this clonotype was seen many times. CDR3 loop: CASSLAGFYGYTF. CDR3 nucleotide sequence: TGTGCCAGCAGCTTGGCAGGTTTCTATGGCTACACCTTC. The chain couples TRBV5-6 to TRBJ1-2; D is unresolved. Trimming cost V 0 bases and J 4 bases, with 7 bases left between them. Germline CDR1 and CDR2: SGHDT and YYEEEE. This CDR3 has 13 residues. The full variable domain, its missing parts supplied by reference TRBV5-6 and TRBJ1-2, is DAGVTQSPTHLIKTRGQQVTLRCSPKSGHDTVSWYQQALGQGPQFIFQYYEEEERQRGNFPDRFSGHQFPNYSSELNVNALLLGDSALYLCASSLAGFYGYTFGSGTRLTVV.

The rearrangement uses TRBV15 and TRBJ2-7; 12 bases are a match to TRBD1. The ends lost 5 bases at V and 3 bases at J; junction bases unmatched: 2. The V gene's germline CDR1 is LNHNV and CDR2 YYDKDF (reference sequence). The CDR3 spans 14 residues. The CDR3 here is CATSGTGGVYEQYF. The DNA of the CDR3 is TGTGCCACCAGCGGGACAGGGGGCGTCTACGAGCAGTACTTC.

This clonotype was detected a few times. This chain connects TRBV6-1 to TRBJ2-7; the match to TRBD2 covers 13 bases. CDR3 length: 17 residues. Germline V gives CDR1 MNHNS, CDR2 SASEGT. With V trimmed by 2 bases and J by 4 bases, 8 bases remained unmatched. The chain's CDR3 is CASSELLAGGPRYEQYF. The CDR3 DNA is TGTGCCAGCAGTGAATTACTAGCGGGAGGGCCTCGGTACGAGCAGTACTTC.

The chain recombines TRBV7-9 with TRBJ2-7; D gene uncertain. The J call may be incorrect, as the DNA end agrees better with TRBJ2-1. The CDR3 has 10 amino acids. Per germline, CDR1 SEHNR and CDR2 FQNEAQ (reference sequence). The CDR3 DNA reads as TGTGCCAGCGGCGACAATGAGCAGTTCTTC. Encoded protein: CASGDNEQFF.

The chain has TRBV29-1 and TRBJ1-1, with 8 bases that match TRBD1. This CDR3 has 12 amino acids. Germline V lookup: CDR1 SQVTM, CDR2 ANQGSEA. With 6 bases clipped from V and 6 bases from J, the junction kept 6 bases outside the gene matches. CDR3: CSVPGTGSEAFF. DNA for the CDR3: TGCAGCGTGCCCGGGACAGGATCTGAAGCTTTCTTT. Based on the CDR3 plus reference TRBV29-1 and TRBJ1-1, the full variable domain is SAVISQKPSRDICQRGTSLTIQCQVDSQVTMMFWYRQQPGQSLTLIATANQGSEATYESGFVIDKFPISRPNLTFSTLTVSNMSPEDSSIYLCSVPGTGSEAFFGQGTRLTVV.